Listed here is a single TCR beta chain. The source of the sample is a study of blood T cell repertoires in COVID-19. Study processing details: Amplification of reference gene primers provided the estimated nucleated cell counts. TCRdb keeps only in-frame clones here, not all; method: immunoSEQ multiplex PCR. That table is the source of V, J and clone size, and D and trimming were worked out from the DNA. The sample holds tens of thousands of clones; 85% to 90% are singletons and the top ten take approximately 4.7%. This CDR3 has 19 amino acids. V lost 0 bases, J lost 7 bases, and 26 bases lay in between. The V gene's germline CDR1 is SGDLS and CDR2 YYNGEE.

The clonotype originates from a human donor in a cohort sampled during active COVID-19. Input material: peripheral blood. The rearrangement links TRBV9 to TRBJ2-1, with TRBD2 as a possible D gene (6 bases). CDR3 DNA sequence: TGTGCCAGCAGCGTAGGATCGGGGAGGCCCCAAAATTTTGGAAATGAGCAGTTCTTC. It codes for CASSVGSGRPQNFGNEQFF.